This T cell receptor beta chain was observed in a study of PD-1 blockade in classical Hodgkin lymphoma. Background on the study: Nivolumab was administered to patients intravenously at 3 mg/kg every 2 weeks. Study findings and constraints: CD8+ TCR diversity did not rise significantly by C4D1, unlike CD4+.

Measured with immunoSEQ multiplex PCR; TCRdb has only the in-frame clones, and not every one. The table includes roughly 28,000 clones, approximately 80% detected once. Comment on this clone: Its antigen is unidentified.

Time point defined: cycle 4 day 1 (C4D1), after five to seven weeks of nivolumab. With no exception, relapse followed autologous stem cell transplantation in all patients, and brentuximab vedotin exposure varied. This CDR3 comprises 17 residues. The source is a human donor with classical Hodgkin lymphoma. The genes are TRBV21-1 and TRBJ1-5. TRBV21-1 is a pseudogene. This specimen was peripheral blood mononuclear cells (PBMCs), taken before the fourth cycle of nivolumab. DNA for the CDR3: TGTGCCAGCAGCACCAACCCGTCGCAGGGAGGCAATCAGCCCCAGCATTTT. Translation: CASSTNPSQGGNQPQHF.